These 13 T cell receptor beta chains were all obtained from the same sample, sequenced in a study of T cell changes during pregnancy in multiple sclerosis. The protocol was immunoSEQ multiplex PCR, while the TCRdb copy is restricted to in-frame clones and leaves out a portion. This sample has some 30,000 clones, with 89% found just once. This specimen was CD8+ T cells from peripheral blood mononuclear cells, taken in the third trimester of pregnancy. The receptors derive from a female donor with multiple sclerosis, enrolled in a pregnancy study.

CDR3 region: CASKGQTSTDTQYF. CDR3 DNA sequence: TGTGCCAGCAAGGGACAGACTAGCACAGATACGCAGTATTTT. This chain uses TRBV7-9 with TRBJ2-3; 7 positions match TRBD1. The J segment lost 0 bases and the V segment lost 7 bases, leaving 4 bases of the junction unmatched. There are 14 residues in the CDR3. CDR1 is SEHNR, CDR2 FQNEAQ, per germline (reference sequence).

The chain combines TRBV7-6 with TRBJ2-5; 9 bases match TRBD2. This CDR3 comprises 16 residues. Germline lookup yields CDR1 SGHVS and CDR2 FNYEAQ. V lost 5 bases to trimming and J lost 1 base; unmatched junction nucleotides: 8. CDR3 nucleotide sequence: TGTGCCAGCAGCGACCGACTAGCGGATGTCCAAGAGACCCAGTACTTC. This codes for CASSDRLADVQETQYF. Together with reference TRBV7-6 and TRBJ2-5, the CDR3 gives the full variable domain: GAGVSQSPRYKVTKRGQDVALRCDPISGHVSLYWYRQALGQGPEFLTYFNYEAQQDKSGLPNDRFSAERPEGSISTLTIQRTEQRDSAMYRCASSDRLADVQETQYFGPGTRLLVL.

The J gene is TRBJ2-3, the V gene TRBV13, with 8 bases identical to TRBD1. The CDR3 loop spans 14 amino acids. Losses at the gene ends were 3 bases for V and 2 bases for J; bases not matched to a gene: 1. In germline, CDR1 is PRHDT, CDR2 FYEKMQ (reference sequence). CDR3 protein: CASSLGQVTDTQYF. The CDR3, as DNA: TGTGCCAGCAGCTTGGGACAGGTCACAGATACGCAGTATTTT.

In this sample, this clone turned up a few times. The CDR3 DNA follows: TGCGCCAGCAGTGAGTCACAGGGGGCTACCTACAATGAGCAGTTCTTC. Amino acid sequence: CASSESQGATYNEQFF. The chain recombines TRBV10-2 with TRBJ2-1; TRBD1 aligns across 9 bases. CDR3 size: 16 residues. V was clipped by 0 bases and J by 2 bases; unmatched bases: 2. The germline V gene has CDR1 WSHSY and CDR2 SAAADI.

The genes are TRBV27 and TRBJ2-7; a possible D gene is TRBD1 (7 bases). In germline, CDR1 is MNHEY, CDR2 SMNVEV (reference sequence). The germline V and J ends were trimmed by 5 bases and 4 bases, with 12 bases remaining between them. The CDR3 is 13 residues long. The CDR3 reads CASSAGQNYEQYF. CDR3 sequence (DNA): TGTGCCAGCAGTGCGGGACAGAATTACGAGCAGTACTTC.

The chain couples TRBV11-3 to TRBJ2-1; TRBD2 agrees at 10 bases. CDR1 and CDR2 from the germline V gene are SGHNT and YENEEA. This CDR3 contains 15 residues. V dropped 2 bases and J dropped 6; count of bases not matched to a gene: 4. DNA of the CDR3: TGTGCCAGCAGCTTACTAGCGGGAGACGGCAATGAGCAGTTCTTC. This codes for CASSLLAGDGNEQFF.

V and J are TRBV19 and TRBJ1-1, with TRBD1 as a possible D gene (6 bases). The CDR3 totals 16 residues. Germline CDR1 LNHDA, CDR2 SQIVND (reference sequence). V lost 4 bases to trimming and J lost 0 bases, with 15 bases between them. CDR3 DNA sequence: TGTGCCAGTAGTAAGGGGGTGGGGGTCCTGAACACTGAAGCTTTCTTT. It yields the protein CASSKGVGVLNTEAFF.

The J gene is TRBJ2-1, the V gene TRBV13, with 9 nucleotides matching TRBD1. With 2 bases clipped from V and 5 bases from J, the junction kept 4 bases outside the gene matches. This CDR3 contains 15 residues. The germline gives CDR1 PRHDT, CDR2 FYEKMQ (reference sequence). CDR3 nucleotide sequence: TGTGCCAGCAGCTTAAGACAGGGGGACCACAATGAGCAGTTCTTC. Amino acids: CASSLRQGDHNEQFF.

The chain employs TRBV4-1 and TRBJ2-7; possibly TRBD2 for D (5 bases). Germline CDR1 reads MGHRA; CDR2 reads YSYEKL. The CDR3 has 17 amino acids. V was shortened by 1 base and J by 0 bases, with 16 bases between the two germline ends. The CDR3 coding sequence is TGCGCCAGCAGCCAAGGGAAGGAGCTAGCCCGCTCCTACGAGCAGTACTTC. The encoded protein is CASSQGKELARSYEQYF.

This clone appeared a single time. The genes are TRBV9 and TRBJ2-7, with 8 nucleotides matching TRBD2. Germline CDR1 and CDR2: SGDLS and YYNGEE. J was trimmed by 2 bases and V by 4 bases; bases with no gene match: 5. The CDR3 is made up of 14 amino acids. The CDR3 sequence: CASSPSAGAYEQYF. The CDR3 nucleotides read TGTGCCAGCAGCCCATCAGCGGGAGCCTACGAGCAGTACTTC.

The J gene is TRBJ2-7, the V gene TRBV9; 7 bases are a match to TRBD1. The V gene end was trimmed by 4 bases and the J gene end by 5 bases; junction bases not matched to a gene: 12. Germline-derived CDR1 and CDR2 are SGDLS and YYNGEE. There are 15 residues in the CDR3. The CDR3 loop is CASSPPTGSYNEQYF. The DNA for the CDR3 is TGTGCCAGCAGCCCTCCGACAGGGTCGTATAACGAGCAGTACTTC. Supplemented by reference TRBV9 and TRBJ2-7, the full variable domain reads DSGVTQTPKHLITATGQRVTLRCSPRSGDLSVYWYQQSLDQGLQFLIQYYNGEERAKGNILERFSAQQFPDLHSELNLSSLELGDSALYFCASSPPTGSYNEQYFGPGTRLTVT.

J is TRBJ2-1 and V is TRBV6-4, with 7 nucleotides matching TRBD2. V dropped 6 bases and J dropped 8; count of bases not matched to a gene: 16. Germline loops: CDR1 MRHNA, CDR2 SNTAGT. The CDR3 extends over 16 amino acids. The CDR3 DNA sequence: TGTGCCAGCAGGAAGACCTGGGCGGGGGTATCGGATGAGCAGTTCTTC. Its translation is CASRKTWAGVSDEQFF.

The chain recombines TRBV5-1 with TRBJ2-7, with a tentative D call TRBD1 (6 bases). Looked up from germline, CDR1 is SGHRS and CDR2 is YFSETQ. V dropped 2 bases and J dropped 0 bases, with 15 bases sitting between them. The CDR3 is 16 amino acids. CDR3 DNA sequence: TGCGCCAGCAGCTTCACCCCCGAGACAGGCTCCTACGAGCAGTACTTC. Protein sequence: CASSFTPETGSYEQYF.